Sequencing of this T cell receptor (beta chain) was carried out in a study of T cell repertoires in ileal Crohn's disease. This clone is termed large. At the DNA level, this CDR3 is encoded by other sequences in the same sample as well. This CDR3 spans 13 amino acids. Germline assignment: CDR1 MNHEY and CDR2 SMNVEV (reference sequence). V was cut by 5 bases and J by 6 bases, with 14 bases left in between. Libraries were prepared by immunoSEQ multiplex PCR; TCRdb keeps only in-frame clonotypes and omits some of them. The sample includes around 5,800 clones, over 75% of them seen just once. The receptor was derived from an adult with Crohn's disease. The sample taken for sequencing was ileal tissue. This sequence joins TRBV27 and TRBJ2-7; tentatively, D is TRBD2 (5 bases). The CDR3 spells CASSPTVAGEQYF. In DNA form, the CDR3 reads TGTGCCAGCAGTCCTACCGTTGCGGGCGAGCAGTACTTC.